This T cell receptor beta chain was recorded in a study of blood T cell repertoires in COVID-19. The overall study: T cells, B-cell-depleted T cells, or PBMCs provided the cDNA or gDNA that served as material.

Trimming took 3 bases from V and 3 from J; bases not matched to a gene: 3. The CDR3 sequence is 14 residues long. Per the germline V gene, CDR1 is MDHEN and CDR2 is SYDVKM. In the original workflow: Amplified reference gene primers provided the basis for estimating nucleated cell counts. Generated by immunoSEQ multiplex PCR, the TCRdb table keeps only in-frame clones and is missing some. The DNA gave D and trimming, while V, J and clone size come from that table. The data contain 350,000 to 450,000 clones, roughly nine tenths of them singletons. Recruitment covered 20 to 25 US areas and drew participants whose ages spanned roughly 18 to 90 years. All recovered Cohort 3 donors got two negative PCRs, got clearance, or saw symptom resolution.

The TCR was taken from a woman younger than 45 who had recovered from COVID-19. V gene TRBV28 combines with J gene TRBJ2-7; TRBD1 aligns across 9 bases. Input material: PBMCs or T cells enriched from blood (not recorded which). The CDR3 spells CASSLTGGLYEQYF. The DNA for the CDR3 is TGTGCCAGCAGTTTGACAGGGGGGCTCTACGAGCAGTACTTC.